This TCR beta chain emerged from a study of Ad26.COV2.S vaccination and SARS-CoV-2 variants. Whole-study context: Intramuscular Ad26.COV2.S at 5x10^10 or 1x10^11 viral particles.

Only in-frame clones appear in the TCRdb table, and some are missing; sequencing was by immunoSEQ multiplex PCR. The table includes some 300,000 clones, around 84% detected once. Treatment defined: 15 to 20 received Ad26.COV2.S at low or high dose, single or two shots; roughly five received placebo; per-sample allocation not given. On day 63 after the first injection, vaccine and placebo recipients gave samples. CDR1 GTSNPN and CDR2 SVGIG come from the germline V gene (reference sequence). Trimming shortened V by 4 bases and J by 1 base, and 13 bases separated the two germline ends. The CDR3 runs 14 residues.

The chain links TRBV30 to TRBJ1-2; no definite D call. The input for sequencing was peripheral blood, taken in a trial of Ad26.COV2.S vaccine versus placebo. This sequence was found in a person between 18 and 59 years old who received the Ad26.COV2.S COVID-19 vaccine or a placebo. The CDR3 spells CAWIEVGINYGYTF. The CDR3 DNA is TGTGCCTGGATTGAAGTCGGCATTAACTATGGCTACACCTTC.